This TCR beta chain was identified in a study of blood T cell repertoires in COVID-19. Turning to the study itself: Spain, Italy and the United States supplied samples that represented acute and convalescent COVID-19. Sample material is recorded as cDNA or gDNA derived from T cells, B-cell-depleted T cells, or PBMCs.

The protocol was immunoSEQ multiplex PCR, while the TCRdb copy is restricted to in-frame clones and leaves out a portion. Counted here are a few hundred thousand clones, approximately 90% occurring once; the ten biggest clones make up 4% to 4.5%. CDR1 and CDR2 (germline): SGHRS, YFSETQ. Trimming shortened V by 1 base and J by 4 bases, and 11 bases separated the two germline ends. The CDR3 extends over 15 amino acids. This chain connects TRBV5-1 to TRBJ2-2; no clear D gene. The receptor comes from a man aged 50 to 59 with acute or convalescent COVID-19. Sample: peripheral blood. The CDR3 coding sequence is TGCGCCAGCAGCTTGTTGCTGAGTTCCACCGGGGAGCTGTTTTTT. Translation: CASSLLLSSTGELFF.